Listed here are 10 T cell receptor beta chains from one sample, sequenced in a study of blood T cell repertoires in COVID-19. The method was immunoSEQ multiplex PCR; TCRdb's version includes in-frame clones alone and lacks a portion of them. The sample has about 140,000 clones, about 84% seen once. The material sequenced was PBMCs or T cells enriched from blood (not recorded which). Receptors were obtained from a woman aged 18-35 years who had been exposed to COVID-19.

The chain combines TRBV12-5 with TRBJ1-6; perhaps TRBD1 as D (5 bases). The V gene's germline CDR1 is LGHNT and CDR2 FRNRAP. Deletions cut 4 bases from V and 7 bases from J, with 11 bases between. The CDR3 is 14 residues long. CDR3 region: CASGSQGANSPLHF. CDR3 in DNA: TGTGCTAGTGGTTCCCAGGGTGCCAATTCACCCCTCCACTTT.

This clone was recorded many times. The chain links TRBV5-5 to TRBJ2-2; D uncertain. Trimming shortened V by 1 base and J by 0 bases, and 7 bases separated the two germline ends. The V gene's germline CDR1 is SGHKS and CDR2 YYEKEE (reference sequence). The length of the CDR3 is 15 residues. The CDR3 spells CASSLILTNTGELFF. The DNA of the CDR3 is TGTGCCAGCAGCTTGATACTCACGAACACCGGGGAGCTGTTTTTT.

This sequence joins TRBV18 and TRBJ2-1, with TRBD2 as a possible D gene (6 bases). Germline CDR1 reads KGHSH; CDR2 reads LQKENI. Trimming cost V 0 bases and J 4 bases, with 16 bases left between them. There are 17 residues in the CDR3. DNA for the CDR3: TGTGCCAGCTCACCACCGATTCTCGGGAGAGAGTACAATGAGCAGTTCTTC. Its protein product is CASSPPILGREYNEQFF. The full variable domain, rest sourced from reference TRBV18 and TRBJ2-1, is NAGVMQNPRHLVRRRGQEARLRCSPMKGHSHVYWYRQLPEEGLKFMVYLQKENIIDESGMPKERFSAEFPKEGPSILRIQQVVRGDSAAYFCASSPPILGREYNEQFFGPGTRLTVL.

V and J are TRBV19 and TRBJ2-1, with TRBD2 matching over 11 bases. This CDR3 contains 18 residues. Trimming cost V 7 bases and J 2 bases; bases outside gene matches: 13. Germline assignment: CDR1 LNHDA and CDR2 SQIVND (reference sequence). The CDR3 DNA reads as TGTGCCAGTAAAGGACTAGCGGGTCTGGGGGGGGCCTACAATGAGCAGTTCTTC. As protein: CASKGLAGLGGAYNEQFF.

The gene calls are TRBV28 and TRBJ2-2; 8 bases are shared with TRBD2. CDR1 is MDHEN, CDR2 SYDVKM, per germline. After removal of 3 bases from V and 2 bases from J, the junction contained 5 bases not matched to a gene. This CDR3 contains 16 residues. The CDR3 DNA sequence: TGTGCCAGCAGTTTTGGACTAGCCGAAAACACCGGGGAGCTGTTTTTT. It encodes CASSFGLAENTGELFF.

The chain is built from TRBV7-9 and TRBJ1-1; no firm D call. This CDR3 has 15 amino acids. Deletions cut 1 base from V and 0 bases from J, with 9 bases between. Per germline, CDR1 SEHNR and CDR2 FQNEAQ (reference sequence). The CDR3 is CASSLVSQMNTEAFF. In DNA, the CDR3 is TGTGCCAGCAGCTTAGTTAGCCAGATGAACACTGAAGCTTTCTTT.

V is TRBV5-1 and J is TRBJ2-7, with TRBD2 identical over 12 bases. V was clipped by 2 bases and J by 4 bases; unmatched bases: 7. Per germline, CDR1 SGHRS and CDR2 YFSETQ. This CDR3 is 16 amino acids long. CDR3 in DNA: TGCGCCAGCAGCTTTTCCTGGACTAGCGGGACTTACGAGCAGTACTTC. Translating gives CASSFSWTSGTYEQYF. The entire variable domain, with the rest obtained from reference TRBV5-1 and TRBJ2-7, is as follows: KAGVTQTPRYLIKTRGQQVTLSCSPISGHRSVSWYQQTPGQGLQFLFEYFSETQRNKGNFPGRFSGRQFSNSRSEMNVSTLELGDSALYLCASSFSWTSGTYEQYFGPGTRLTVT.

The rearrangement links TRBV28 to TRBJ2-7; 9 bases fit TRBD1. Germline trimming cut 4 bases from V and 3 bases from J; bases unmatched to any gene: 7. The CDR3 consists of 15 residues. CDR1 is MDHEN and CDR2 is SYDVKM in the germline V gene. In nucleotides, the CDR3 is TGTGCCAGCAGTTCCACAGGGGGCGAGAACTACGAGCAGTACTTC. This sequence encodes CASSSTGGENYEQYF.

The gene calls are TRBV6-5 and TRBJ1-6; D is unclear. Germline V gene lookup returns CDR1 MNHEY and CDR2 SVGAGI. With 0 bases removed from V and 9 bases from J, the gap between germline ends came to 9 bases. This CDR3 spans 14 amino acids. CDR3 sequence: CASSYSAGVSPLHF. As DNA, the CDR3 is TGTGCCAGCAGTTACTCCGCAGGTGTTTCACCCCTCCACTTT.

The J gene is TRBJ2-2, the V gene TRBV28; 7 bases map to TRBD1. Trimming cost V 4 bases and J 10 bases; bases outside gene matches: 3. CDR1 and CDR2 (germline): MDHEN, SYDVKM. The CDR3 is 12 amino acids. CDR3 protein: CASSYTGVELFF. The DNA for the CDR3 is TGTGCCAGCAGTTACACAGGGGTGGAGCTGTTTTTT.